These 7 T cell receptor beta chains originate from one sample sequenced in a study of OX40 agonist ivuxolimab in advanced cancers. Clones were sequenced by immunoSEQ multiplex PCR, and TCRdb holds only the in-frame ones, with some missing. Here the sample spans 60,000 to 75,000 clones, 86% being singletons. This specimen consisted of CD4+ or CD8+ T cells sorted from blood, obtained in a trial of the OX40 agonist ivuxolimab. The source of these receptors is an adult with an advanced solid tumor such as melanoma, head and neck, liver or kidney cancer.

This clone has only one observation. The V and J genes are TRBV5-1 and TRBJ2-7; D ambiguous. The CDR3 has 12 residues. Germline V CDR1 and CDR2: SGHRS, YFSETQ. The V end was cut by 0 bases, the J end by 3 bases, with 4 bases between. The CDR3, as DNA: TGCGCCAGCAGCTTGGATTACTACGAGCAGTACTTC. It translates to CASSLDYYEQYF.

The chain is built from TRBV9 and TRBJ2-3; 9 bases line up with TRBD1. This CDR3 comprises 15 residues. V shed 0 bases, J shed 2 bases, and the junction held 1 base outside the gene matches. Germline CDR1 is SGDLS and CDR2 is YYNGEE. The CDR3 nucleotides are TGTGCCAGCAGCGTAGGACAGGGGGACACAGATACGCAGTATTTT. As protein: CASSVGQGDTDTQYF.

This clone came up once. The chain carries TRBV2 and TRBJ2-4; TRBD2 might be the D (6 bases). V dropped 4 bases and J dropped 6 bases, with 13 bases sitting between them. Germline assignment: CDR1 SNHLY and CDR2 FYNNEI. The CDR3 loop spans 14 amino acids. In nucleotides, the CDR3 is TGTGCCAGCAGTGGGATGGGGCGGGGAAACATTCAGTACTTC. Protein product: CASSGMGRGNIQYF.

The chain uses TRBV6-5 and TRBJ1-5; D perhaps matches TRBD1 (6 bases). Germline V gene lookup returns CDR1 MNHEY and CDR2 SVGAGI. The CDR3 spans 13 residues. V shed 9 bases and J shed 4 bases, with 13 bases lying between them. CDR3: CASRDNQNQPQHF. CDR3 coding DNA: TGTGCCAGTCGGGACAACCAAAATCAGCCCCAGCATTTT.

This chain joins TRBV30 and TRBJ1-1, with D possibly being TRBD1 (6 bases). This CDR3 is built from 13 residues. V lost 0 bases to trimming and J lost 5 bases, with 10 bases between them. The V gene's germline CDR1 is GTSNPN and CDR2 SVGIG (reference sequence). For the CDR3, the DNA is TGTGCCTGGAGTGTAGGGGGGCCTACTGAAGCTTTCTTT. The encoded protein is CAWSVGGPTEAFF.

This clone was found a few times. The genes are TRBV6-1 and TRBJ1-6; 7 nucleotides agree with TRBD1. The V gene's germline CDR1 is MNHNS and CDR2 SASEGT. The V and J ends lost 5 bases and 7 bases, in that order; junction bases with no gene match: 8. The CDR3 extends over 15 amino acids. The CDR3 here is CASSFRQGSNSPLHF. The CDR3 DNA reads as TGTGCCAGCAGTTTCCGACAGGGATCCAATTCACCCCTCCACTTT.

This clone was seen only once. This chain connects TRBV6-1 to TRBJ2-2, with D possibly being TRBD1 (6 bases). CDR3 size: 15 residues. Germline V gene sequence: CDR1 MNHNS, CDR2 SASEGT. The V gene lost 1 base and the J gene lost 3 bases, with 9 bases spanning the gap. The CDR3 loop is CASSEDRVYTGELFF. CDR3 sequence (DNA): TGTGCCAGCAGTGAAGACAGGGTATACACCGGGGAGCTGTTTTTT.